This T cell receptor (beta chain) was retrieved from a study of T cells in Graves' hyperthyroidism and ophthalmopathy. Study findings and constraints: Blood shared most expanded thyroid clonotypes above 0.001.

This clonotype was seen at least ten times. The antigen remains undetermined. CDR3 length: 14 amino acids. CDR1 and CDR2 from the germline V gene are SGHTA and FQGNSA. V lost 1 base, J lost 5 bases, and 12 bases lay in between. The source material, RNA transcripts, was used to amplify TCR beta CDR3 regions. First-round RT-PCR of the TCR CDR3 relied on the HTBI primer set. TCRdb analysed the multiplex PCR reads with MiXCR anew, one entry per CDR3 protein. Found here are more than 550,000 distinct CDR3 sequences, 45% of them singletons; the top ten hold roughly 6.5%. Sequenced sample: peripheral blood or thyroid tissue (not recorded which). This sequence originates from an adult man with Graves' disease, either hyperthyroidism or ophthalmopathy (not recorded which). V gene TRBV7-2 combines with J gene TRBJ2-7, with TRBD2 as a possible D gene (5 bases). The CDR3 reads CASSLGVSGNEQYF. DNA for the CDR3: TGTGCCAGCAGCTTAGGCGTCTCGGGGAACGAGCAGTACTTC. The whole variable domain, remainder taken from reference TRBV7-2 and TRBJ2-7, is GAGVSQSPSNKVTEKGKDVELRCDPISGHTALYWYRQSLGQGLEFLIYFQGNSAPDKSGLPSDRFSAERTGGSVSTLTIQRTQQEDSAVYLCASSLGVSGNEQYFGPGTRLTVT.